Listed here is a single TCR beta chain. Its antigen is currently unknown. This sample was included in a study of beta chain features in type 1 diabetes. Overall study findings and caveats: When Type 1 diabetes patients were examined, their TCRB CDR3s proved moderately but significantly shorter in all four CD4+ subsets.

The V gene's germline CDR1 is MNHEY and CDR2 SVGAGI. Unmatched junction bases numbered 8, after V lost 6 bases and J lost 7 bases. This CDR3 spans 14 amino acids. Isolated RNA was reverse transcribed in full, so expressed TCRB transcripts were sequenced. Sequencing was performed with immunoSEQ multiplex PCR; in TCRdb, only in-frame clones are kept and a portion is missing. The sample yields about 28,000 clones, around three fifths seen once. The chain is built from TRBV6-5 and TRBJ2-7; 11 bases match TRBD1. This receptor was taken from a young woman with type 1 diabetes. The sequenced material came from Tregs from blood. The CDR3 loop reads CASRVGQGGEEQYF. DNA of the CDR3: TGTGCCAGCAGGGTGGGACAGGGGGGAGAAGAGCAGTACTTC.